This TCR beta chain was obtained from a study of blood T cells in healthy people across ages (dated by TCRdb to the mid-2010s). With regard to the full study: In model experiments, template switching captured about one uniquely barcoded TCR beta cDNA molecule for every two T cells. The study measured age-related changes in TCR beta repertoire diversity using deep sequencing normalized with unique cDNA molecular identifiers. The donors were split into four age groups: young (average 16 years), middle-aged (roughly 40), aged (more than 55) and long-lived (roughly 80). To avoid experimental bias, donors of different ages were randomly spread across the sequencing lanes. The study analyzed two additional independent replicas of 1 million unique cDNA reads from the same blood draw for two donors, one aged 18 to 29 and one aged 80 or older.

This clonotype was seen more than once but under ten times. Its antigen has not been determined. No much larger clone is present one base from it, and per-base qualities are unavailable. The library was built by means of 5' RACE. TCRdb shows the sequencer as Illumina HiSeq 2500. A second PCR of 7 to 11 cycles was run with a J-beta primer mix and a sample-barcoded 5' primer. A template-switch 5' adaptor carrying 12 random nucleotides introduced a unique molecular identifier onto each TCR beta cDNA molecule. At least 2.5 million CDR3-containing paired-end reads were obtained from each sample. All of the RNA was converted into first-strand cDNA using the Mint cDNA synthesis kit, with a TRBC-specific oligonucleotide serving as the primer. All cDNA was treated with uracil-DNA glycosylase and then went through a first 18-cycle PCR with the universal primers M1SS and BC2_uni_R. Processing in the source paper ran as follows. For normalization, 1 million high-quality reads were randomly selected from each sample, with every read carrying a distinct molecular identifier. Reads sharing molecular identifiers were discarded rather than binned into consensus sequences. CDR3 identification, clonotype clustering and error correction used MiTCR with a Q25 quality threshold and the strictest error-elimination algorithm. A nonparametric unseen species model with Euler transformation was used to estimate lower-bound total TCR beta diversity. TCRdb handled the public reads itself, with Q25 trimming in fastp and clone calling in MiXCR, and kept productive beta chains. All rows with the same CDR3 protein become a single entry with the most common DNA and genes. These V and J calls originate from TCRdb's pipeline instead of the authors' own analysis. In all, the sample holds 1.5 million to 2 million distinct CDR3 sequences, and roughly 28% of those were seen once. The ten largest clonotypes hold roughly 8% of the sample.

On the study overall, not on this receptor specifically: Compared with the aged group, the long-lived group had more naive CD4+ T cells, fewer expanded clones and increased TCR diversity, suggesting age selection. There was a strong correlation between observed TCR beta diversity and the percentage of naive T cells measured by flow cytometry. Estimates of total diversity based on one million sequenced T cells were considered lower bounds and underestimates. As age increased, observed TCR beta diversity per million T cells dropped in a roughly linear way, and a significant reduction was already evident by age about 36. Because the CMV infection status of the donors was unknown, age-related changes in expanded clonotypes may potentially have been confounded. Because profiling used bulk unsorted PBMCs, naive and antigen-experienced compartments could not be compared conclusively.

Its CDR3 holds 19 amino acids, cysteine through phenylalanine. Kept here is only the CDR3 DNA, which spans 57 bases and is read in frame from base 1. After removal of 0 bases from V and 4 bases from J, the junction retains 13 bases not matched to a gene. Taken from the germline V gene (reference sequence), the CDR1 and CDR2 loops are LGHDT and YNNKEL. The donors were some 36 Caucasian individuals from Russia, aged roughly 6 to 90 years, who were systemically healthy. Approximately 11 milliliters of peripheral blood were drawn from each donor into EDTA-treated Vacutainer tubes. Ficoll-Paque density-gradient centrifugation was used to isolate PBMCs, with at least 6.5 million per sample. Total RNA, at least 5 micrograms per sample, was extracted from PBMCs with Trizol reagent. For every donor, flow cytometry on a PBMC aliquot measured the percentage of naive CD45RAhigh/CD27high T cells.

The clonotype comes from a woman in her thirties in good health. The material sequenced was blood. The rearranged segments are TRBV3-1 and TRBJ2-3, and TRBD2 aligns with 10 junction nucleotides. The CDR3 in this case is CASSQDLSGGAIVPDTQYF. Read as DNA, the sequence is TGTGCCAGCAGCCAAGATCTGAGCGGGGGGGCGATAGTTCCAGATACGCAGTATTTT.